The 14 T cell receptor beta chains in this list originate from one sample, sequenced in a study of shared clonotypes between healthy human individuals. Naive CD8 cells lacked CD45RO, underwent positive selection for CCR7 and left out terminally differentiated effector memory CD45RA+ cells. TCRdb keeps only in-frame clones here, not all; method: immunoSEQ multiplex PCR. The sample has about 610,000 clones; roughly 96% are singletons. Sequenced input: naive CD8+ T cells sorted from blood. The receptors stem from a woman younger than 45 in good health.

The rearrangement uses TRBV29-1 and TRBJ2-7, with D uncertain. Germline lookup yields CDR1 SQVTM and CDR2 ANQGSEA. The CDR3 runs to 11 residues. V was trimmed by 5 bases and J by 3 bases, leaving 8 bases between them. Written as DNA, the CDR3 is TGCAGCGTTCTTGTATACTACGAGCAGTACTTC. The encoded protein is CSVLVYYEQYF.

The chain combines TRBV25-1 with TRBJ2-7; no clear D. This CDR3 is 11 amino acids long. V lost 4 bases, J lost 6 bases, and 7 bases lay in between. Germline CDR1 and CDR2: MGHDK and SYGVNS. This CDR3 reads CASSGLTEQYF. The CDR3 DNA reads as TGTGCCAGCAGTGGGCTGACCGAGCAGTACTTC.

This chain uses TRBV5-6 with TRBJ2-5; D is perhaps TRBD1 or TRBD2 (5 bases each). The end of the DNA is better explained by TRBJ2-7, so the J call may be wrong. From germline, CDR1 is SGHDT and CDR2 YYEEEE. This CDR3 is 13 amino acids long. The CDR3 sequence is CASSGTRAYEQYF. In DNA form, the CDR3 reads TGTGCCAGCTCCGGGACCCGAGCCTACGAGCAGTACTTC.

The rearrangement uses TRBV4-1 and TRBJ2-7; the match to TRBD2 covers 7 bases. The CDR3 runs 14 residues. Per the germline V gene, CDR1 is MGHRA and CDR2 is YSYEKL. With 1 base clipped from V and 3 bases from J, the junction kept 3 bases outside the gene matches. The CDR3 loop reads CASSQVGGGYEQYF. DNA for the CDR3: TGCGCCAGCAGCCAAGTCGGCGGGGGCTACGAGCAGTACTTC.

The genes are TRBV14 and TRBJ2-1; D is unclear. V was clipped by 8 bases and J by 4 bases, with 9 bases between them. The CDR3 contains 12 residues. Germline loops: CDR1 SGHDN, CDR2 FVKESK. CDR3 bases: TGTGCCAGCGGCCCCGGGTACAATGAGCAGTTCTTC. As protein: CASGPGYNEQFF. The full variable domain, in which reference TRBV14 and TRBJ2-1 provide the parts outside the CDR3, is EAGVTQFPSHSVIEKGQTVTLRCDPISGHDNLYWYRRVMGKEIKFLLHFVKESKQDESGMPNNRFLAERTGGTYSTLKVQPAELEDSGVYFCASGPGYNEQFFGPGTRLTVL.

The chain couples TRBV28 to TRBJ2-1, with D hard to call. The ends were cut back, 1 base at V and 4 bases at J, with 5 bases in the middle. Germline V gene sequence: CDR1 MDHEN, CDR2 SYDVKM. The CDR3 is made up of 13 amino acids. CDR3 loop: CASSLSLYNEQFF. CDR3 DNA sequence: TGTGCCAGCAGTTTATCCCTGTACAATGAGCAGTTCTTC.

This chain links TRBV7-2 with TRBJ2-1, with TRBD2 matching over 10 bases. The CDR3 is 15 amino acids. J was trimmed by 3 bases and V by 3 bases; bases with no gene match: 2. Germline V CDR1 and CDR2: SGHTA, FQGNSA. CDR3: CASSFGLADYNEQFF. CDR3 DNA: TGTGCCAGCAGCTTCGGACTAGCGGACTACAATGAGCAGTTCTTC.

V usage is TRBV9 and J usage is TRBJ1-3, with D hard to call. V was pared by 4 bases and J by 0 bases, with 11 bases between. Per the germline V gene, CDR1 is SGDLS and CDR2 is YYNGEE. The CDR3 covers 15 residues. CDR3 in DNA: TGTGCCAGCAGCATTGGACGGAACTCTGGAAACACCATATATTTT. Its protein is CASSIGRNSGNTIYF. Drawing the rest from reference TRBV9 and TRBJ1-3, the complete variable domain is DSGVTQTPKHLITATGQRVTLRCSPRSGDLSVYWYQQSLDQGLQFLIQYYNGEERAKGNILERFSAQQFPDLHSELNLSSLELGDSALYFCASSIGRNSGNTIYFGEGSWLTVV.

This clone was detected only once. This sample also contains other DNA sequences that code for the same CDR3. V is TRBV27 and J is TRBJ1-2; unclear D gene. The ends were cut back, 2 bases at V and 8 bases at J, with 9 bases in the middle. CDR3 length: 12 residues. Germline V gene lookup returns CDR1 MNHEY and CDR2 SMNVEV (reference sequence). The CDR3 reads CASSLDGLGYTF. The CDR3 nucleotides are TGTGCCAGCAGTTTAGATGGGTTGGGCTACACCTTC.

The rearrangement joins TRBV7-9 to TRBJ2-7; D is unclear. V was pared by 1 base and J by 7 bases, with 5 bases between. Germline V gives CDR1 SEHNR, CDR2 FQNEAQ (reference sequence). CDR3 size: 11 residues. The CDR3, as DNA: TGTGCCAGCAGCTTAGAGGTGGAGCAGTACTTC. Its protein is CASSLEVEQYF. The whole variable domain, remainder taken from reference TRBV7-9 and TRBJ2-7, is DTGVSQNPRHKITKRGQNVTFRCDPISEHNRLYWYRQTLGQGPEFLTYFQNEAQLEKSRLLSDRFSAERPKGSFSTLEIQRTEQGDSAMYLCASSLEVEQYFGPGTRLTVT.

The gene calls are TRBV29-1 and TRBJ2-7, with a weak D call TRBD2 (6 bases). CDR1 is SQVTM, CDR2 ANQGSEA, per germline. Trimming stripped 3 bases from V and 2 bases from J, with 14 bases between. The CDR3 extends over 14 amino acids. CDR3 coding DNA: TGCAGCGTTGAGACTTTTTCGGGAGCCTACGAGCAGTACTTC. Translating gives CSVETFSGAYEQYF.

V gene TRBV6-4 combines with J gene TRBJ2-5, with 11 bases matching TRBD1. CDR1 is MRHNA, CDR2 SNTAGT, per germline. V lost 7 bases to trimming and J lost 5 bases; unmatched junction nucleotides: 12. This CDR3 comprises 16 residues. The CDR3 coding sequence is TGTGCCAGCATTATAACCCGGGACAGGGGGGTGGAGACCCAGTACTTC. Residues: CASIITRDRGVETQYF.

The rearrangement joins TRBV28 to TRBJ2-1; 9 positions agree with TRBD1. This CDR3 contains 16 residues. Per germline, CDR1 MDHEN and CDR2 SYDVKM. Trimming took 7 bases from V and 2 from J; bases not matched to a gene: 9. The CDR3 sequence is CASIPWGQGTYNEQFF. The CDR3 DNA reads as TGTGCCAGCATCCCGTGGGGACAGGGTACCTACAATGAGCAGTTCTTC.

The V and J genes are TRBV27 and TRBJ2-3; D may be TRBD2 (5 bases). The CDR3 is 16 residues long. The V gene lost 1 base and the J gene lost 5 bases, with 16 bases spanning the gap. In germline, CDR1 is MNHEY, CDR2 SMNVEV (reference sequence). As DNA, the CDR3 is TGTGCCAGCAGTTTATTCGGAGCTAGCTCGAAAGATACGCAGTATTTT. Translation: CASSLFGASSKDTQYF.